A selection of T cell receptor beta chains follows, all from one sample in a study of T cell repertoires in cytomegalovirus infection. TCRdb itself ran the reads through MiXCR, one entry per CDR3 protein. This sample has about 400,000 distinct CDR3 sequences, with about 35% found just once. These TCRs' antigens remain unknown. This sample comprised cultured PBMCs, obtained from culture after CMV antigen stimulation. These TCRs come from a human donor in good health (CMV status not recorded). Some clones in this sample may be carry-over from other donors' samples. The CDR3 runs from the conserved cysteine through the conserved F or W. A clone size is listed for some rows: how often the clone was seen (once, few, many), or a class if it is expanded.

>few|TRBJ1-6|TRBV4-3
CASSQDPTNRHSPLHF
>-|TRBJ2-1|TRBV7-2
CASTPTPGRPYNEQFF
>-|TRBJ2-3|TRBV7-3
CASSLDSSGTSGRMGPDTQYF
>-|TRBJ2-1|TRBV24-1
CATSDGTSGRVDEQFF
>-|TRBJ1-6|TRBV7-2
CASSSLPGQDYNSPLHF
>few|TRBJ2-7|TRBV4-1
CASSQDLRRGYEQYF
>-|TRBJ2-5|TRBV6-2/TRBV6-3
CASVRSREEGETQYF
>-|TRBJ1-5|TRBV19
CASSMTAGLDQPQHF
>-|TRBJ2-1|TRBV7-8
CASSQRSISYNEQFF
>few|TRBJ2-1|TRBV7-2
CASSLAGRGGVNEQFF
>few|TRBJ2-7|TRBV15
CATSMGYLGHEQYF
>many|TRBJ2-3|TRBV7-2
CASSPTRIQVTDTQYF
>few|TRBJ1-2|TRBV12-3/TRBV12-4
CASTRGVNYGYTF
>few|TRBJ1-2|TRBV24-1
CATSDPGQRYTF
>many|TRBJ1-1|TRBV7-2
CASSLEGLGRVGTEAFF
>few|TRBJ2-2|TRBV19
CASIGTDTGELFF
>-|TRBJ1-4|TRBV3-1
CASSQGHLNEKLFF
>-|TRBJ1-1|TRBV6-2/TRBV6-3
CASWGQGKNTEAFF
>-|TRBJ2-1|TRBV20-1
CSARSGSEQFF
>-|TRBJ1-2|TRBV10-3
CAISAGEFYGYTF
>once|TRBJ2-3|TRBV29-1
CSVGREPSTDTQYF
>-|TRBJ1-5|TRBV6-5
CASSYSFGADQPQHF
>-|TRBJ2-3|TRBV28
CASKTHHGTTSTDTQYF
>-|TRBJ1-6|TRBV7-9
CASSPWEAGDAPLHF
>-|TRBJ2-2|TRBV5-1
CASSFTSKGTGELFF
>once|TRBJ1-5|TRBV7-9
CASSLEYGQPQHF
>many|TRBJ1-2|TRBV28
CASSSLRTGTTYGYTF
>many|TRBJ2-6|TRBV7-9
CASNVNVGANVLTF
>-|TRBJ1-1|TRBV19
CASIRGDPDTEAFF
>-|TRBJ2-7|TRBV6-6
CASSYSGRFEQYF
>-|TRBJ2-3|TRBV6-1
CASSEAERAMDTQYF
>many|TRBJ1-2|TRBV7-2
CASSLGTTDGYTF
>-|TRBJ2-2|TRBV29-1
CSVGRTGGVGELFF
>many|TRBJ2-7|TRBV28
CASSSGLAGGSTTEQYF
>few|TRBJ2-5|TRBV7-2
CASSLPGSKETQYF
>many|TRBJ2-5|TRBV11-2
CASSLVNQPGAQYF
>once|TRBJ1-2|TRBV4-3
CASSQEEGRPNYGYTF
>few|TRBJ2-7|TRBV2
CASSETVSYEQYF
>-|TRBJ1-2|TRBV6-5
CASRPTAGIYGYTF
>-|TRBJ1-1|TRBV10-2
CASYGQGRAEAFF
>-|TRBJ2-4|TRBV11-2
CASSTLPGGDIQYF
>-|TRBJ1-2|TRBV19
CASNGWGADYGYTF
>few|TRBJ1-4|TRBV27
CASTRTGLGEKLFF
>-|TRBJ2-2|TRBV6-6
CASSSVGPGELFF
>few|TRBJ2-1|TRBV7-9
CASSLDGTGNEQFF
>few|TRBJ2-3|TRBV11-2
CASSASLDLDTDTQYF
>few|TRBJ1-2|TRBV25-1
CASSDPGGTSGYGYTF
>few|TRBJ2-3|TRBV4-1
CASSQGDPTDTQYF
>many|TRBJ1-3|TRBV7-2
CASSLGGSGNTIYF
>-|TRBJ1-3|TRBV18
CASSPPQGHTIYF
>few|TRBJ2-4|TRBV30
CAWGQGGRNIQYF
>-|TRBJ2-5|TRBV6-6
CASSYAETGESRETQYF
>few|TRBJ1-1|TRBV7-2
CASSLAPGRNTEAFF
>few|TRBJ2-2|TRBV7-2
CASSPWGTYTGELFF
>few|TRBJ2-3|TRBV20-1
CSAPRREVEDTQYF
>many|TRBJ1-1|TRBV19
CASSPTGMNTEAFF
>many|TRBJ2-1|TRBV7-8
CASRTLGRSEQFF